The 30 T cell receptor beta chains in this list originate from one sample, sequenced in a study of T cell responses to AZD1222 COVID-19 vaccine. Libraries were prepared by immunoSEQ multiplex PCR; TCRdb keeps only in-frame clonotypes and omits some of them. The top ten hold about 5% of the sample, which has approximately 120,000 clones, about 90% seen once. The sample was peripheral blood, taken on day 0 of AZD1222 vaccination. All receptors derive from an adult in good health.

V usage is TRBV4-3 and J usage is TRBJ2-1; 12 bases are shared with TRBD2. The CDR3 runs 20 residues. Germline assignment: CDR1 LGHNA and CDR2 YSLEER. V dropped 3 bases and J dropped 2; count of bases not matched to a gene: 14. The CDR3 DNA is TGCGCCAGCAGCCAGACTGGGACTAGCGGGTACCAGCGGCCCTACAATGAGCAGTTCTTC. Translated: CASSQTGTSGYQRPYNEQFF.

V usage is TRBV20-1 and J usage is TRBJ2-2; the D is unclear. The length of the CDR3 is 13 residues. Between the trimmed V and J ends, which lost 3 bases and 3 bases, there was a span of 8 bases. The germline V gene encodes CDR1 DFQATT and CDR2 SNEGSKA (reference sequence). CDR3 sequence reads: CSASKKDTGELFF. The CDR3 DNA follows: TGCAGTGCTAGTAAGAAAGACACCGGGGAGCTGTTTTTT.

The rearrangement uses TRBV24-1 and TRBJ2-2; 10 bases map to TRBD2. Trimming cost V 0 bases and J 6 bases; bases outside gene matches: 6. The CDR3 runs 17 residues. Germline V gives CDR1 KGHDR, CDR2 SFDVKD. In DNA, the CDR3 is TGTGCCACCAGTGATTTGGGATCTAGCGGGAGTTCCGGGGAGCTGTTTTTT. Amino acid sequence: CATSDLGSSGSSGELFF.

The chain has TRBV18 and TRBJ1-4; D unclear. Germline V gene sequence: CDR1 KGHSH, CDR2 LQKENI. Trimming shortened V by 5 bases and J by 2 bases, and 9 bases separated the two germline ends. This CDR3 is 14 amino acids long. The CDR3 spells CASSRGSTNEKLFF. CDR3 bases: TGTGCCAGCTCAAGAGGCTCCACTAATGAAAAACTGTTTTTT.

The gene calls are TRBV28 and TRBJ2-5, with 7 bases matching TRBD2. The CDR3 contains 15 residues. V shed 10 bases, J shed 2 bases, and the junction held 13 bases outside the gene matches. Germline CDR1 and CDR2: MDHEN and SYDVKM. In nucleotides, the CDR3 is TGTGCCACCAAGTTGATGGGGGGGAAACAAGAGACCCAGTACTTC. It codes for CATKLMGGKQETQYF.

This clone was seen a handful of times. The J gene is TRBJ1-2, the V gene TRBV19; 11 bases line up with TRBD1. The V gene end was trimmed by 6 bases and the J gene end by 3 bases; junction bases not matched to a gene: 9. This CDR3 spans 16 amino acids. From germline, CDR1 is LNHDA and CDR2 SQIVND (reference sequence). The CDR3 region is CASSGQGALGDYGYTF. Written as DNA, the CDR3 is TGTGCCAGTAGCGGACAGGGGGCGTTGGGCGACTATGGCTACACCTTC. The whole variable domain, filled in from reference TRBV19 and TRBJ1-2, reads DGGITQSPKYLFRKEGQNVTLSCEQNLNHDAMYWYRQDPGQGLRLIYYSQIVNDFQKGDIAEGYSVSREKKESFPLTVTSAQKNPTAFYLCASSGQGALGDYGYTFGSGTRLTVV.

This clone was observed a few times. The chain joins TRBV6-2 or TRBV6-3 to TRBJ1-5; 10 bases map to TRBD1. CDR1 is MNHEY and CDR2 is SVGEGT in the germline V gene. This CDR3 has 17 residues. With 5 bases clipped from V and 8 bases from J, the junction kept 15 bases outside the gene matches. The CDR3: CASSSAGTGVRLKPQHF. CDR3 sequence (DNA): TGTGCCAGCAGTAGCGCCGGGACAGGGGTTAGGTTGAAGCCCCAGCATTTT.

This clone was recorded at least ten times. The gene calls are TRBV4-3 and TRBJ1-1, with D perhaps TRBD1 (5 bases). Germline V CDR1 and CDR2: LGHNA, YSLEER. V was clipped by 0 bases and J by 3 bases, with 11 bases between them. CDR3 size: 15 residues. The CDR3 sequence is CASSQDRGRDTEAFF. DNA for the CDR3: TGCGCCAGCAGCCAAGATAGGGGTCGGGACACTGAAGCTTTCTTT.

V usage is TRBV7-3 and J usage is TRBJ2-7, with D maybe TRBD2 (6 bases). Germline V gives CDR1 SGHTA, CDR2 FQGTGA. Deletions cut 5 bases from V and 5 bases from J, with 19 bases between. The CDR3 has 15 amino acids. The CDR3 spells CASSESGDPSNEQYF. The CDR3, as DNA: TGTGCCAGCAGCGAATCGGGGGACCCTAGCAACGAGCAGTACTTC.

The chain carries TRBV18 and TRBJ2-3; tentatively, D is TRBD1 or TRBD2 (5 bases each). The CDR3 extends over 17 amino acids. From germline, CDR1 is KGHSH and CDR2 LQKENI. The germline V and J ends were trimmed by 1 base and 7 bases, with 21 bases remaining between them. CDR3 sequence (DNA): TGTGCCAGCTCACCACACACGGGGCCTCAGGCCCTCAATACGCAGTATTTT. Translated, it gives CASSPHTGPQALNTQYF.

The rearrangement links TRBV14 to TRBJ2-1; 11 bases map to TRBD2. The CDR3 loop spans 16 amino acids. Germline assignment: CDR1 SGHDN and CDR2 FVKESK. Trimming removed 5 bases from V and 1 base from J; junction bases left unmatched: 4. The CDR3 region has the DNA TGTGCCAGCAGCTCTCTAGCGGGGGGTTCCTACAATGAGCAGTTCTTC. Protein sequence: CASSSLAGGSYNEQFF.

The chain combines TRBV5-1 with TRBJ2-5; 7 bases agree with TRBD1. V trimming: 4 bases; J trimming: 5 bases; junction bases outside the gene matches: 14. Germline V gene data show CDR1 as SGHRS and CDR2 as YFSETQ. This CDR3 is 16 amino acids long. CDR3 DNA: TGCGCCAGCAGCCCACCCCGACAGGGTAGTTGGGAGACCCAGTACTTC. As protein: CASSPPRQGSWETQYF.

The gene calls are TRBV7-2 and TRBJ2-5; 7 nucleotides line up with TRBD2. The J segment lost 3 bases and the V segment lost 8 bases, leaving 9 bases of the junction unmatched. This CDR3 region has 14 residues. The germline gives CDR1 SGHTA, CDR2 FQGNSA. CDR3 DNA sequence: TGTGCCAGCGGGGGGGGTGACGTGGAAGAGACCCAGTACTTC. Residues: CASGGGDVEETQYF.

The V call is TRBV6-5, the J call TRBJ2-3; unclear D gene. Germline V gives CDR1 MNHEY, CDR2 SVGAGI. V dropped 2 bases and J dropped 0 bases, with 9 bases sitting between them. The CDR3 spans 15 residues. The CDR3 DNA sequence: TGTGCCAGCAGTTACGGAGTGACTAGCACAGATACGCAGTATTTT. Protein: CASSYGVTSTDTQYF.

The chain employs TRBV11-2 and TRBJ2-1; 11 bases fit TRBD2. The CDR3 consists of 17 residues. V shed 2 bases, J shed 7 bases, and the junction held 10 bases outside the gene matches. The germline V gene has CDR1 SGHAT and CDR2 FQNNGV. CDR3 loop: CASSLWASGGRLNEQFF. In nucleotides, the CDR3 is TGTGCCAGCAGCTTATGGGCTAGCGGGGGGCGACTAAATGAGCAGTTCTTC.

In its sample, this clone was seen a few times. V and J are TRBV29-1 and TRBJ1-1; 8 bases fit TRBD1. This CDR3 comprises 14 residues. The trim removed 6 bases at V and 11 bases at J, leaving 17 bases unmatched. Germline V gene lookup returns CDR1 SQVTM and CDR2 ANQGSEA. Here the CDR3 DNA reads TGCAGCGTGGCTTCCGGGACAGGAGGTATGGGGGCTTTCTTT. It translates to CSVASGTGGMGAFF.

This chain uses TRBV24-1 with TRBJ1-2; D perhaps matches TRBD1 (5 bases). Per germline, CDR1 KGHDR and CDR2 SFDVKD. This CDR3 is 15 amino acids long. V lost 3 bases to trimming and J lost 4 bases, with 14 bases between them. CDR3 coding DNA: TGTGCCACCAGTGATCCGAGGGGTTCGGGCTATGGCTACACCTTC. Its protein is CATSDPRGSGYGYTF.

The chain links TRBV2 to TRBJ2-7; TRBD1 matches at 7 bases. Germline V CDR1 and CDR2: SNHLY, FYNNEI. The CDR3 covers 14 residues. V trimming: 7 bases; J trimming: 2 bases; junction bases outside the gene matches: 8. For the CDR3, the DNA is TGTGCCAGCAAACAGGGGCGTGAAACCTACGAGCAGTACTTC. Its protein product is CASKQGRETYEQYF.

The V and J genes are TRBV6-2 or TRBV6-3 and TRBJ2-6; TRBD1 or TRBD2 may be the D gene (6 bases each). The CDR3 covers 17 residues. CDR1 MNHEY and CDR2 SVGEGT come from the germline V gene. Trimming cost V 5 bases and J 0 bases, with 14 bases left between them. DNA for the CDR3: TGTGCCAGCAGTGCCCGGGGGCAGCTCTCTGGGGCCAACGTCCTGACTTTC. Translating it yields CASSARGQLSGANVLTF.

This clone was observed once. The V gene is TRBV4-3, the J gene TRBJ2-5; 8 bases fit TRBD2. Trimming cost V 0 bases and J 4 bases; bases outside gene matches: 13. This CDR3 has 18 amino acids. Germline V lookup: CDR1 LGHNA, CDR2 YSLEER. The DNA for the CDR3 is TGCGCCAGCAGCCAAGACAGATGGGCGGGAGGAGGAGGAGAGACCCAGTACTTC. This sequence encodes CASSQDRWAGGGGETQYF.

This clone was seen once. The chain uses TRBV2 and TRBJ1-2; 10 bases fit TRBD1. The CDR3 contains 14 residues. The germline V gene has CDR1 SNHLY and CDR2 FYNNEI. Trimming took 3 bases from V and 8 from J; bases not matched to a gene: 6. In DNA form, the CDR3 reads TGTGCCAGCAGTGAGACGACAGGGGGCAGCGGCTACACCTTC. This gives the protein CASSETTGGSGYTF.

The rearrangement joins TRBV21-1 to TRBJ2-3; the table's TRBD1 call for D was not verified on the DNA. TRBV21-1 is marked as a pseudogene. This CDR3 region has 16 residues. The CDR3 region has the DNA TGTGCCAGCAGCAATCCCAGGGGGACTCACGGAGATACGCAGTATTTT. Translating it yields CASSNPRGTHGDTQYF.

The rearrangement links TRBV2 to TRBJ1-2, with D unclear. Germline assignment: CDR1 SNHLY and CDR2 FYNNEI. V was shortened by 2 bases and J by 6 bases, with 10 bases between the two germline ends. The CDR3 sequence is 13 residues long. CDR3 sequence: CASSETRENGYTF. DNA of the CDR3: TGTGCCAGCAGTGAAACAAGGGAGAATGGCTACACCTTC.

In this sample, this clone turned up once. V gene TRBV11-3 combines with J gene TRBJ2-2, with TRBD1 as a possible D gene (6 bases). V was clipped by 5 bases and J by 6 bases, with 13 bases between them. CDR3 length: 14 amino acids. The germline gives CDR1 SGHNT, CDR2 YENEEA. The CDR3 sequence is CASSRTQGPGELFF. The CDR3 region has the DNA TGTGCCAGCAGCCGCACACAGGGCCCCGGGGAGCTGTTTTTT.

The V gene is TRBV28, the J gene TRBJ2-3; D not resolved. Trimming took 2 bases from V and 3 from J, leaving 6 bases between them. The length of the CDR3 is 13 residues. The germline gives CDR1 MDHEN, CDR2 SYDVKM. The CDR3 sequence is CASSLAATDTQYF. The DNA for the CDR3 is TGTGCCAGCAGTTTAGCGGCTACAGATACGCAGTATTTT.

The chain links TRBV10-3 to TRBJ1-2; 7 nucleotides align to TRBD1. The CDR3 has 13 residues. Trimming cost V 4 bases and J 4 bases; bases outside gene matches: 3. Germline V gene sequence: CDR1 ENHRY, CDR2 SYGVKD. The chain's CDR3 is CAISGQGLYGYTF. CDR3 DNA sequence: TGTGCCATCAGTGGACAGGGACTCTATGGCTACACCTTC.

This chain connects TRBV5-6 to TRBJ2-3, with 8 bases aligning to TRBD2. This CDR3 has 16 amino acids. CDR1 is SGHDT, CDR2 YYEEEE, per germline. V dropped 3 bases and J dropped 5; count of bases not matched to a gene: 11. CDR3 region: CASSYWSGGPGDTQYF. In nucleotides, the CDR3 is TGTGCCAGCAGCTATTGGTCGGGGGGGCCGGGAGATACGCAGTATTTT.

This clone has more than one count but fewer than ten. V and J are TRBV10-3 and TRBJ1-3; weak D call: TRBD1 (6 bases). The CDR3 covers 16 residues. Germline V CDR1 and CDR2: ENHRY, SYGVKD. Trimming pared 11 bases from V and 4 bases from J, leaving 24 bases between. CDR3 amino acids: CAATPAGARKGNTIYF. The CDR3 region has the DNA TGTGCCGCCACCCCAGCGGGGGCGCGAAAAGGAAACACCATATATTTT.

For the CDR3, the DNA is TGTGCCAGCTCACCACAAGTCCAGTCCGGGGAGCAGTTCTTC. This sequence encodes CASSPQVQSGEQFF. The V call is TRBV18, the J call TRBJ2-1; the D is unclear. Trimming stripped 1 base from V and 10 bases from J, with 14 bases between. CDR3 length equals 14 residues. CDR1 KGHSH and CDR2 LQKENI come from the germline V gene.

For this clone: A read error may account for a junction end that differs from germline. The V and J genes are TRBV6-5 and TRBJ1-1; perhaps TRBD1 as D (5 bases). The CDR3 contains 15 residues. Looked up from germline, CDR1 is MNHEY and CDR2 is SVGAGI. The CDR3 region has the DNA TGTGCCAGCAACAAAGGACAAGGGCAGAACATTGAAGCTTTCTTT. Its protein is CASNKGQGQNIEAFF.